This T cell receptor (beta chain) was sequenced during a study of T cell repertoires in cytomegalovirus infection. Turning to the study itself: The authors used CMV epitopes that were HLA-C-restricted (recently identified) and HLA-B-restricted (well studied). Evidence of both CMV infection and a matching HLA type came from public TCR beta signatures. Study results and limitations: HLA-C-restricted CMV-specific TCR beta clonotypes were dominant in the ex vivo response.

Remarks on this clonotype: No antigen is known for it.

In germline, CDR1 is SGDLS, CDR2 YYNGEE. There are 15 residues in the CDR3. J gave up 3 bases and V 5 bases, and 8 bases lay outside the gene matches. TCRdb processed the reads anew with MiXCR; each CDR3 protein has one entry. This sample has around 140,000 distinct CDR3 sequences, with roughly 32% found just once. This clonotype originated in a human donor in good health (CMV status not recorded). Some clones in this sample may be carry-over from other donors' samples. The sample here was CD8+ T cells from cultured PBMCs, taken from culture after CMV antigen stimulation. The V call is TRBV9, the J call TRBJ2-7, with TRBD1 matching over 10 bases. CDR3 region: CASSYATGGGYEQYF. The CDR3 nucleotides are TGTGCCAGCAGTTACGCGACAGGGGGCGGCTACGAGCAGTACTTC.